A selection of T cell receptor beta chains follows, all from one sample in a study of graft-versus-host responses after intestinal transplantation. Data came from immunoSEQ multiplex PCR; TCRdb stores just in-frame clones and leaves some out. The sample gives more than 95,000 clones, about 90% of which show up once; about 0.9% is in the top ten. For these receptors, no antigen is known. Sequences were derived from unstimulated CD4+ T cells sorted from spleen or lymph node cells, sampled before intestinal transplant. Source of these receptors: a human donor who received an intestinal transplant. Each CDR3 is given with its conserved first and last residue.

>TRBV6-5|TRBJ1-2
CASQTGTNYGYTF
>TRBV6-5|TRBJ1-6
CASSYSRQGAISPLHF
>TRBV5-1|TRBJ2-7
CASSLFGGGGSYEQYF
>TRBV7-6|TRBJ1-1
CASSLGRGSTEAFF
>TRBV7-9|TRBJ1-6
CASSNRGDGDSPLHF
>TRBV19|TRBJ2-3
CASSQGTSGGAWNTDTQYF
>TRBV7-9|TRBJ2-5
CASSLGRGDQETQYF
>TRBV12-5|-
CASGLQGASEQYF
>TRBV5-1|TRBJ2-1
CASSLGESWNEQFF
>TRBV6-5|TRBJ1-4
CASSYAGPNEKLFF
>TRBV6-6|TRBJ1-2
CASRRTGDYGYTF
>TRBV7-9|TRBJ2-1
CASSFSGTGGDEQFF
>TRBV5-4|TRBJ2-7
CASSRRQREIAEQYF
>TRBV4-1|TRBJ2-1
CASSQDLENSFDNEQFF
>TRBV10-2|TRBJ1-1
CASSERGGNTEAFF
>TRBV4-1|TRBJ2-3
CASSQARLSSTDTQYF
>TRBV9|TRBJ2-3
CASSVELEGDTQYF
>TRBV18|TRBJ1-3
CASSPSLFSGNTIYF
>TRBV7-9|TRBJ2-3
CASSYSGLGADTQYF
>TRBV5-1|TRBJ1-6
CASSRIEGEPYNSPLHF
>TRBV5-6|TRBJ2-1
CASSLTGQGRGEQFF
>TRBV7-9|TRBJ1-5
CASSSTNNRGRGGPQHF
>TRBV14|TRBJ2-7
CASSQGTGSSYEQYF
>TRBV6-1|TRBJ1-1
CASRTSDRFTEAFF
>TRBV5-1|TRBJ1-1
CASSLEGRDDEAFF
>TRBV15|TRBJ2-7
CATSREAPYSHEQYF
>TRBV29-1|TRBJ1-1
CSVTPTEAFF
>TRBV30|TRBJ1-1
CAWSVFGGLNTEAFF
>TRBV7-9|TRBJ1-6
CASSLGVRGNSPLHF
>TRBV11-2|TRBJ2-7
CASSLGPYYEQYF
>TRBV11-2|TRBJ1-2
CAVRAQVNYGYTF
>TRBV4-2|TRBJ2-1
CASSQGVASSYNEQFF
>TRBV19|TRBJ2-4
CASRGRGIGIQYF
>TRBV30|TRBJ2-1
CAWIRGGEHNEQFF
>TRBV7-6|TRBJ1-3
CASSLESSGNTIYF
>TRBV5-1|TRBJ2-3
CATRLSGKSTDTQYF
>TRBV5-6|TRBJ2-5
CASSLGGRGETQYF
>TRBV7-9|TRBJ2-5
CASSLLLAQQETQYF
>TRBV5-1|TRBJ2-1
CASSPPATSSYNEQFF
>TRBV7-9|TRBJ2-1
CASSRGGTFNNEQFF
>TRBV6-1|TRBJ2-7
CASSDPGQGASYEQYF
>TRBV19|TRBJ2-7
CASSIGFGSYEQYF
>TRBV9|TRBJ1-2
CASSRDYGYTF
>TRBV4-1|TRBJ1-2
CASSPSEGQTYYGYTF
>TRBV6-5|TRBJ2-7
CASRQLRTGTYEQYF
>TRBV30|TRBJ2-1
CACDFFLAGGPGEQFF
>TRBV5-6|TRBJ1-2
CASSRPGQSFGYGYTF
>TRBV13|TRBJ2-1
CASSARTSGYNEQFF
>TRBV2|TRBJ2-1
CASQGDTTYNEQFF
>TRBV2|TRBJ2-5
CASSEIMAQETQYF
>TRBV30|TRBJ2-3
CAWIGAGGDRTQYF
>TRBV6-5|TRBJ2-1
CASSITSGGDNEQFF
>TRBV5-1|TRBJ2-7
CASSLDNSYEQYF
>TRBV19|TRBJ1-2
CASKGTGGYYGYTF
>TRBV7-9|TRBJ2-7
CASSLLSQGQYF